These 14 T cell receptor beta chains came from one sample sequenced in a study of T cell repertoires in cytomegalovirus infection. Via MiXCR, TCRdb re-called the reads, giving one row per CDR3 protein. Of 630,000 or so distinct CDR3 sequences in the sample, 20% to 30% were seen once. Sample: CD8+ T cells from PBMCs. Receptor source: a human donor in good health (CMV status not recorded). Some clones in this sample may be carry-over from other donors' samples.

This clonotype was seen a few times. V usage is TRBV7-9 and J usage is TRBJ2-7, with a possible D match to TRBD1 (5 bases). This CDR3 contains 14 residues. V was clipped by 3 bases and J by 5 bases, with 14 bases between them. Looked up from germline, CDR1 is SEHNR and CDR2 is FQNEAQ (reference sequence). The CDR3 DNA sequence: TGTGCCAGCAGCTTCTCAGAAAGGGGCCACGAGCAGTACGTC. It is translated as CASSFSERGHEQYV.

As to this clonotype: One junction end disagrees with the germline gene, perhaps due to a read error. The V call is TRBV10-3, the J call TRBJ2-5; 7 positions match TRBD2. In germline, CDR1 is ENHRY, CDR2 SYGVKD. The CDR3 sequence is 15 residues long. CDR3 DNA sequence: TGTGGCATCAGTGAGTCGCGGGGACTACAAGAGACCCAGTACTTC. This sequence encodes CGISESRGLQETQYF.

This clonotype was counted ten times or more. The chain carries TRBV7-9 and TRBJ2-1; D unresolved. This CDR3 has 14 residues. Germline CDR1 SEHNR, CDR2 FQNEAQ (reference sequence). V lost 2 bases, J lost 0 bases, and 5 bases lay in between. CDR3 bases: TGTGCCAGCAGCTTATGGAGCTCCTACAATGAGCAGTTCTTC. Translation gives CASSLWSSYNEQFF.

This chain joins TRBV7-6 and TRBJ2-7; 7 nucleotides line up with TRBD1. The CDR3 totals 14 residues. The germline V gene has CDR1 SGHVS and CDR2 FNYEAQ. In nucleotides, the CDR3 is TGTGTCGGAGCCACAGGGGCCTCTTCCTACGAGCAGTACTTC. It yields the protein CVGATGASSYEQYF.

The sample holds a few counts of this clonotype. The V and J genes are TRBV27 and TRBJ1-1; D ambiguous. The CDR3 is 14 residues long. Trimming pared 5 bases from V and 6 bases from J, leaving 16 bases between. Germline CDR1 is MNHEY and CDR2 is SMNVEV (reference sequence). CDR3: CASSTPDGGSEAFF. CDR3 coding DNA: TGTGCCAGCAGTACCCCGGACGGCGGCTCTGAAGCTTTCTTT.

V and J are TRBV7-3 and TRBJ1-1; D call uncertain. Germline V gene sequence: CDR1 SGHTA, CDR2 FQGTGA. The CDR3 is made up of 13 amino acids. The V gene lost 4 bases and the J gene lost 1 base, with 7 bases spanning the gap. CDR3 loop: CASSWAGNTEAFF. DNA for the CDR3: TGTGCCAGCAGCTGGGCAGGGAACACTGAAGCTTTCTTT.

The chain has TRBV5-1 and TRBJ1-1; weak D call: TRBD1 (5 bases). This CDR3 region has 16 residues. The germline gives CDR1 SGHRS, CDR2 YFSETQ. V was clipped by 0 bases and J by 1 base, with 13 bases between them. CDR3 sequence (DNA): TGCGCCAGCAGCTTGGAAGCAAGGGGAACGAACACTGAAGCTTTCTTT. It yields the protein CASSLEARGTNTEAFF.

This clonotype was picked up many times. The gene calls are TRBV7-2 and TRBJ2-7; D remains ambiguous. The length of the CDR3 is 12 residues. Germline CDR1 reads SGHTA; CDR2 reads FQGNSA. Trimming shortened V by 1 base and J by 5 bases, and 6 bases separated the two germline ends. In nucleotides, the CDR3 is TGTGCCAGCAGCTTAGACCCCCACGAGCAGTACTTC. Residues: CASSLDPHEQYF.

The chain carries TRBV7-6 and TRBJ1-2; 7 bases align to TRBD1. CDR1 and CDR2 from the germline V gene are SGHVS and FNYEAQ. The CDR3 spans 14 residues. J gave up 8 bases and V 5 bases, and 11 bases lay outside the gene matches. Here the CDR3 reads CASSVGDSGKGYTF. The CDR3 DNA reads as TGTGCCAGCAGCGTAGGGGACAGCGGTAAAGGCTACACCTTC. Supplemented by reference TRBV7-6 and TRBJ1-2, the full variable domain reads GAGVSQSPRYKVTKRGQDVALRCDPISGHVSLYWYRQALGQGPEFLTYFNYEAQQDKSGLPNDRFSAERPEGSISTLTIQRTEQRDSAMYRCASSVGDSGKGYTFGSGTRLTVV.

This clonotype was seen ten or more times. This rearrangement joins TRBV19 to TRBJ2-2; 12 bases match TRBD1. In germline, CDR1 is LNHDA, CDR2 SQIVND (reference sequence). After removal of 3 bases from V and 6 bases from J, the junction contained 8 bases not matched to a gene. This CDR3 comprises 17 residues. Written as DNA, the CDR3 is TGTGCCAGTAGTATCCCGGGACAGGGGGCTCTTCCCGGGGAGCTGTTTTTT. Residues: CASSIPGQGALPGELFF.

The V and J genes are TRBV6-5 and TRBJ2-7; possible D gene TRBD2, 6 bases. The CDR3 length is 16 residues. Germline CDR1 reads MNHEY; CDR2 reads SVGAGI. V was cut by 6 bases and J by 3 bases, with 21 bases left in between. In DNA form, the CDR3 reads TGTGCCAGCAGACAGGACGAGGACTATACCCGCTACGAGCAGTACTTC. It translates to CASRQDEDYTRYEQYF.

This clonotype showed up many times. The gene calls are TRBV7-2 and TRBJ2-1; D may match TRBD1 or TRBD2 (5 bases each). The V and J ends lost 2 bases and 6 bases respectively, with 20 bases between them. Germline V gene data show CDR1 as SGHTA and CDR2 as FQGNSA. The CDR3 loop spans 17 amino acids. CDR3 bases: TGTGCCAGCAGCTTACTCCCGGGGCCCACGGATCTCAATGAGCAGTTCTTC. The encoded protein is CASSLLPGPTDLNEQFF.

The CDR3 DNA sequence: TGTGCCAGCAGACTCGGGGTTAGCACAGATACGCAGTATTTT. Translation gives CASRLGVSTDTQYF. The V call is TRBV6-5, the J call TRBJ2-3; a weak D match, TRBD2 (5 bases). CDR3 length: 14 amino acids. V lost 6 bases, J lost 0 bases, and 10 bases lay in between. Germline lookup yields CDR1 MNHEY and CDR2 SVGAGI.

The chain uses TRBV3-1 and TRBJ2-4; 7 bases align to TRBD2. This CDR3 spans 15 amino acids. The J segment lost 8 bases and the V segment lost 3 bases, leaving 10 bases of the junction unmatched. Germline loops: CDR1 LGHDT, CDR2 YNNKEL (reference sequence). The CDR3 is CASSHSTLGRDIQYF. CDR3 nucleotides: TGTGCCAGCAGCCATTCTACCCTTGGGAGGGACATTCAGTACTTC.